The entry below gives a single TCR beta chain sequence along with its context. cDNA carried unique molecular identifiers, and a universal primer site was added by template switching. One entry per CDR3 protein results from TCRdb running MiXCR on the 5' RACE reads. The sample has fewer than 900,000 distinct CDR3 sequences, 21% seen once. The CDR3 has 16 residues. V dropped 4 bases and J dropped 1 base, with 14 bases sitting between them. Germline assignment: CDR1 KGHSY and CDR2 FQNENV. This entry belongs to a study of identical twins. The sample was also reused in another study, on T cells expressing NK-cell markers.

The chain carries TRBV16 and TRBJ2-1; the D gene is possibly TRBD2 (5 bases). The origin of this receptor is a young woman in good health. Sample: PBMCs. This CDR3 is CASSLWGEVSYNEQFF. In nucleotides, the CDR3 is TGTGCCAGCAGCCTCTGGGGAGAGGTTTCCTACAATGAGCAGTTCTTC.